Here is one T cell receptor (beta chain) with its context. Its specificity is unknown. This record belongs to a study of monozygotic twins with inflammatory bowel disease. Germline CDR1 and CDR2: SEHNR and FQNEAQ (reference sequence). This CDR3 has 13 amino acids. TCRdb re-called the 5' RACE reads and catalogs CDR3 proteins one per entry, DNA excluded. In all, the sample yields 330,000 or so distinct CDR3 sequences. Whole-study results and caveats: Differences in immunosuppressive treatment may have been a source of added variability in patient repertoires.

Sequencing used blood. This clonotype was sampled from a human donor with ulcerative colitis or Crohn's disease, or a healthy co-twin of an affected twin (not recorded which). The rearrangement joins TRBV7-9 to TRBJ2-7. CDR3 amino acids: CASSLTESSEQYF. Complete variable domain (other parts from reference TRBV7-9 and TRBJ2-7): DTGVSQNPRHKITKRGQNVTFRCDPISEHNRLYWYRQTLGQGPEFLTYFQNEAQLEKSRLLSDRFSAERPKGSFSTLEIQRTEQGDSAMYLCASSLTESSEQYFGPGTRLTVT.